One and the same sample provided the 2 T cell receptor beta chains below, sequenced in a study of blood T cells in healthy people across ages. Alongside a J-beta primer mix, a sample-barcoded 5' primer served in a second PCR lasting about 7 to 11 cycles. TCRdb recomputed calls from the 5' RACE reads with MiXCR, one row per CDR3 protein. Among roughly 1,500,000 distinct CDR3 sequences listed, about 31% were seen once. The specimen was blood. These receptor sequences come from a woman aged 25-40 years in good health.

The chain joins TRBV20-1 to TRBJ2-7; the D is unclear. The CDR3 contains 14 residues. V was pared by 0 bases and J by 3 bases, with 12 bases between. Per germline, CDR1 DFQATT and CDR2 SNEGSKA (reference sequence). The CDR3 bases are TGCAGTGCTAGAGATCTTCCCCCTTTCTACGAGCAGTACTTC. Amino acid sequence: CSARDLPPFYEQYF.

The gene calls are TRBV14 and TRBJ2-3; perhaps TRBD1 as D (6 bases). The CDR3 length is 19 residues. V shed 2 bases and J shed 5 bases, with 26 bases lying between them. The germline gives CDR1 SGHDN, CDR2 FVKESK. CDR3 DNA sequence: TGTGCCAGCAGCCAAACACCGGTTAAATTTTTCAGGGGCGGAGATACGCAGTATTTT. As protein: CASSQTPVKFFRGGDTQYF.